The source of this T cell receptor beta chain is a study of identical twins. This clonotype was observed a single time. Its matching antigen is unknown. Notes on the study in general: Cord blood beta clonotypes that were abundant carried fewer insertions, and memory repertoires showed no such trend.

TCRdb reanalysed the 5' RACE reads using MiXCR and keeps one entry per CDR3 protein. This sample has about 520,000 distinct CDR3 sequences, with 22% found just once. The same specimen was also included in a second study, on T cells expressing NK-cell markers. That paper notes: It was still unclear whether expanded NKG2C+ T cell clones were HCMV specific.

Sequenced: CD4+ T cells sorted from blood. This receptor was taken from a woman between 18 and 29 years old in good health.

CDR3 coding DNA: TGCAGTGCTAGAGACGGCGGGAGGGGTTGGGAGCAGTTCTTC. Its protein is CSARDGGRGWEQFF. The gene calls are TRBV20-1 and TRBJ2-1; TRBD2 aligns across 9 bases. This CDR3 spans 14 amino acids. Trimming took 0 bases from V and 10 from J; bases not matched to a gene: 7. The V gene's germline CDR1 is DFQATT and CDR2 SNEGSKA (reference sequence).